The rows below give T cell receptor beta chains drawn from one sample of a study of regulatory T cells in long-lasting Graves disease. TCRdb re-called the multiplex PCR reads through MiXCR, storing one row per CDR3 protein. The table shows under 700,000 distinct CDR3 sequences, with roughly 15% occurring only once. The data also belong to a second study, concerning T cells in Graves' hyperthyroidism and ophthalmopathy.

The specimen comprised peripheral blood mononuclear cells (PBMCs), sampled at new diagnosis, from a patient treated with antithyroid drugs. The source of these receptors is a woman aged 40-65 years with Graves disease. Each CDR3 is given with its conserved first and last residue. The D gene is left open where the match is weak. Not all rows give a size; the values are once, few, many and, for expanded clones, a class.

TRBV19	TRBJ2-2	-	-	TGTGCCAGTTCTTGGGGGGCCCTCTCCGGGGAGCTGTTTTTT	CASSWGALSGELFF
TRBV29-1	TRBJ2-5	-	-	TGCAGCGCGCAGCAGAGCTATCAAGAGACCCAGTACTTC	CSAQQSYQETQYF
TRBV11-3	TRBJ2-3	many	TRBD2	TGTGCCAGCAGCTGGGCTAGCGGGGGGGCAGATACGCAGTATTTT	CASSWASGGADTQYF
TRBV20-1	TRBJ2-3	-	-	TGCAGTGCGATCATCCTGGATACGCAGTATTTT	CSAIILDTQYF
TRBV5-1	TRBJ2-3	many	-	TGCGCCAGCAGCGGAGACAGGAGCACAGATACGCAGTATTTT	CASSGDRSTDTQYF
TRBV7-8	TRBJ1-1	many	-	TGTGCCAGCAGCTTAAATATACAGGGAAGGGACACTGAAGCTTTCTTT	CASSLNIQGRDTEAFF
TRBV5-4	TRBJ2-3	-	-	TGTGCCAGCAGCAGGGGGGGGGCGGGAGATACGCAGTATTTT	CASSRGGAGDTQYF
TRBV6-1	TRBJ1-4	-	TRBD1	TGTGCCAGCAGCAGGACAGGGTCGAGAAATGAAAAACTGTTTTTT	CASSRTGSRNEKLFF
TRBV11-2	TRBJ2-1	many	-	TGTGCCAGCAGTCCCGGCCCAGCCGAGGTGCAGTTCTTC	CASSPGPAEVQFF
TRBV19	TRBJ1-5	few	-	TGTGCCAGTAGTATAGTGGGAAGCAATCAGCCCCAGCATTTT	CASSIVGSNQPQHF
TRBV13	TRBJ2-7	many	TRBD2	TGTGCCAGCAGCCCCCCGGGGACTAGCTACGGCGAGCAGTACTTC	CASSPPGTSYGEQYF
TRBV29-1	TRBJ2-5	-	TRBD1	TGCAGCGTTGCGTATAGGGGGCGACAAGAGACCCAGTACTTC	CSVAYRGRQETQYF
TRBV4-1	TRBJ2-1	many	-	TGCGCCAGCAGCCCACCTCTCAGGAGCTCCTACAATGAGCAGTTCTTC	CASSPPLRSSYNEQFF
TRBV18	TRBJ1-4	many	-	TGTGCCAGCTCACCATCGAGGCCGGAGTCTAATGAAAAACTGTTTTTT	CASSPSRPESNEKLFF
TRBV15	TRBJ1-1	many	-	TGTGCCACCAGCAGGAGGGAATACAACACTGAAGCTTTCTTT	CATSRREYNTEAFF
TRBV20-1	TRBJ2-5	few	-	TGCAGTGCTAGAGATCGGGACCTCGGAGGGGAGACCCAGTACTTC	CSARDRDLGGETQYF
TRBV4-1	TRBJ2-3	few	-	TGCGCCAGCAGCCTTGTGGGGCGGGCAGATACGCAGTATTTT	CASSLVGRADTQYF
TRBV18	TRBJ2-1	-	TRBD1	TGTGCCAGCTCCCCAGGGGGCAGGAACTCCTACAATGAGCAGTTCTTC	CASSPGGRNSYNEQFF
TRBV19	TRBJ2-1	few	-	TGTGCCAGTAGTGCCGCCCGGGCTGGCACCGATGAGCAGTTCTTC	CASSAARAGTDEQFF
TRBV3-1	TRBJ2-7	few	TRBD2	TGTGCCAGCAGCCAGAGCGGGACTTTCGTCGACGAGCAGTACTTC	CASSQSGTFVDEQYF
TRBV20-1	TRBJ2-3	-	TRBD2	TGCAGTGCCCTTCCTAGCGGGGGGGCCGGAGATACGCAGTATTTT	CSALPSGGAGDTQYF
TRBV11-1	TRBJ1-1	-	-	TGCGCCAGCAGCCCTCTCCCAAGGAACACTGAAGCTTTCTTT	CASSPLPRNTEAFF
TRBV28	TRBJ2-3	-	TRBD2	TGTGCCAGCAGTCCCATAGCGGGGGGGAACACAGATACGCAGTATTTT	CASSPIAGGNTDTQYF
TRBV12-3/TRBV12-4	TRBJ1-2	few	-	TGTGCCAGCAGCCACTCGGACACCCTTGGCTACACCTTC	CASSHSDTLGYTF
TRBV2	TRBJ1-6	many	-	TGTGCCAGCAGTCCGGGGAATTCACCCCTCCACTTT	CASSPGNSPLHF
TRBV5-1	TRBJ1-1	few	-	TGCGCCACCCGGAACGGGAAGGACACTGAAGCTTTCTTT	CATRNGKDTEAFF
TRBV5-1	TRBJ2-1	-	TRBD2	TGCGCCAGCAGCTTCACCGCGGGGGGGGGCTCCTACAATGAGCAGTTCTTC	CASSFTAGGGSYNEQFF
TRBV7-8	TRBJ2-7	many	TRBD1	TGTGCCAGCAGCCGGGACAGAGGGAGCGAGCAGTACTTC	CASSRDRGSEQYF
TRBV12-3/TRBV12-4	TRBJ1-2	many	-	TGTGCCAGCAGTTACAGGGATCGAGATGGCTACACCTTC	CASSYRDRDGYTF